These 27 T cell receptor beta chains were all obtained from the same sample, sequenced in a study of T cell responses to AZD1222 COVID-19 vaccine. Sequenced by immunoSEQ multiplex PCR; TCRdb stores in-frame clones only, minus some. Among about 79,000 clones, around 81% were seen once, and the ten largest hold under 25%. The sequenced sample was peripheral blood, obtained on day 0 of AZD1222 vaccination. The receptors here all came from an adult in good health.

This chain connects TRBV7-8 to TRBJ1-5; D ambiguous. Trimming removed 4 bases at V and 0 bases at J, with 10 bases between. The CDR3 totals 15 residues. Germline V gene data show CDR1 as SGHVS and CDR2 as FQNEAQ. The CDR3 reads CASSSYADSNQPQHF. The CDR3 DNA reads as TGTGCCAGCAGCTCTTATGCGGATAGCAATCAGCCCCAGCATTTT.

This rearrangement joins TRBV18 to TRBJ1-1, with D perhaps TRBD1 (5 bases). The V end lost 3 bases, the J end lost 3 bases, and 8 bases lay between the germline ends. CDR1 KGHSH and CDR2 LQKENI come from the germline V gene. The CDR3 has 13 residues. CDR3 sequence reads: CASSPRRDTEAFF. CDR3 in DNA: TGTGCCAGCTCACCGCGCAGGGACACTGAAGCTTTCTTT.

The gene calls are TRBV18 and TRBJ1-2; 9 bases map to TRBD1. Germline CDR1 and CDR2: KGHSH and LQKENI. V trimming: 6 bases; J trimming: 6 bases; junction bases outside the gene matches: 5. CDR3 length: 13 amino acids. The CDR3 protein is CASSPDRGNGYTF. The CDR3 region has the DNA TGTGCCAGCTCCCCGGACAGGGGAAATGGCTACACCTTC.

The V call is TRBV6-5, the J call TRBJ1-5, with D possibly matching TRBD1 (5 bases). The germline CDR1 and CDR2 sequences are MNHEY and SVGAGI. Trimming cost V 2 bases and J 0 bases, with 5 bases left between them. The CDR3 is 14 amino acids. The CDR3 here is CASSYGGSNQPQHF. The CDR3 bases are TGTGCCAGCAGTTACGGGGGTAGCAATCAGCCCCAGCATTTT.

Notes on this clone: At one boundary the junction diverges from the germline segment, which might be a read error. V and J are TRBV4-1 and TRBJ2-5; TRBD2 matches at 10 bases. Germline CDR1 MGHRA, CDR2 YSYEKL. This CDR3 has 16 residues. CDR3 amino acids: CASRQGTSARQETQYF. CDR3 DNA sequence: TGCGCCAGCAGGCAAGGGACTAGCGCACGTCAAGAGACCCAGTACTTC.

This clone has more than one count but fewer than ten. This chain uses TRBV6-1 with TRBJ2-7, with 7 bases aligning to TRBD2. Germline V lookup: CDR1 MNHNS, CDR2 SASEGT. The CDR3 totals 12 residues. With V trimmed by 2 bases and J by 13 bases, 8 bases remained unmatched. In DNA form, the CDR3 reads TGTGCCAGCAGTGAACCGCGGGGGAGCGGTTACTTC. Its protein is CASSEPRGSGYF.

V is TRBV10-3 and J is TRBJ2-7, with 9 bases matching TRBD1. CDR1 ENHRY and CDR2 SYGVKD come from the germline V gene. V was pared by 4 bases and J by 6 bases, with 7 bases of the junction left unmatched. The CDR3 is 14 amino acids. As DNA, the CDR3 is TGTGCCATCAGTGTAGACAGGGGGAGAGGCGAGCAGTACTTC. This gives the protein CAISVDRGRGEQYF.

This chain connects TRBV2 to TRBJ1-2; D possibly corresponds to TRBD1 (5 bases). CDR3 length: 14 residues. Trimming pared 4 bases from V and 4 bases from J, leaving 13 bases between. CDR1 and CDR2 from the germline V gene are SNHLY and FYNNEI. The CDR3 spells CASSGGRVGYGYTF. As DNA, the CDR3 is TGTGCCAGCAGTGGGGGGAGGGTTGGCTATGGCTACACCTTC.

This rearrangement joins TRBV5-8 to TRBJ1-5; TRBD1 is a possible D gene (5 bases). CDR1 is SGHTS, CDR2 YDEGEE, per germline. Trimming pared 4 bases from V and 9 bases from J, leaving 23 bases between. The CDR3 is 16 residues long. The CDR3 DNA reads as TGTGCCAGCAGCCCGTCCCCTCGGGGTAGGGGTGGGCCCCAGCATTTT. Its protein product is CASSPSPRGRGGPQHF.

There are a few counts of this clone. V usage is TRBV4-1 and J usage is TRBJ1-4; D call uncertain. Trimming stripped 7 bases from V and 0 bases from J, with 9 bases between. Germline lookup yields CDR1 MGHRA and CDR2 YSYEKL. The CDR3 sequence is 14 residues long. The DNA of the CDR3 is TGCGCCAGCACTCGGGGTACAACTAATGAAAAACTGTTTTTT. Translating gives CASTRGTTNEKLFF.

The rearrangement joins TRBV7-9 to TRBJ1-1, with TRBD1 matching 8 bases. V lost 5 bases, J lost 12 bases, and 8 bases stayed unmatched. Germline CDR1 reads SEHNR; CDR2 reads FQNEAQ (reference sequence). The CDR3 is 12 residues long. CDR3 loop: CASSRDRGLTFF. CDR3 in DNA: TGTGCCAGCAGCCGAGACAGGGGTTTAACTTTCTTT.

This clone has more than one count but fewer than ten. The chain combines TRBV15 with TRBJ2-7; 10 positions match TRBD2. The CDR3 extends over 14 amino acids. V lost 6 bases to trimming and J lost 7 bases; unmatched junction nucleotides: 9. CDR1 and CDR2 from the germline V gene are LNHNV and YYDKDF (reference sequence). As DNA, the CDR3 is TGTGCCACCAGAAGGCTAGCGGGAGCTAGTGAGCAGTACTTC. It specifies CATRRLAGASEQYF.

CDR3 region: CASSRTFREQYF. For the CDR3, the DNA is TGTGCCAGCAGCAGGACATTCCGAGAGCAGTACTTC. The chain links TRBV2 to TRBJ2-7, with D perhaps TRBD1 (5 bases). This CDR3 is built from 12 residues. Germline CDR1 is SNHLY and CDR2 is FYNNEI. Trimming removed 6 bases from V and 7 bases from J, with 13 bases in between.

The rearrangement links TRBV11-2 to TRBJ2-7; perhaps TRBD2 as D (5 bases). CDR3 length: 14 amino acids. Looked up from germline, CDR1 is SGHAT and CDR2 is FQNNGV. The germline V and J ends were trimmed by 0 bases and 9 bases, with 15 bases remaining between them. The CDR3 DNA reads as TGTGCCAGCAGCTTAGAGGGAGTAGTGGGAAGGCAGTACTTC. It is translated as CASSLEGVVGRQYF.

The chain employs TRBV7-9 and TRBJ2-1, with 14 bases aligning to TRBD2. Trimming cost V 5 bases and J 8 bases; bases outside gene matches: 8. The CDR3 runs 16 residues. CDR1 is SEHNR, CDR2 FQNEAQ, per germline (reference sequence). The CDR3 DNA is TGTGCCAGCAGCGGAGGGACTAGCGGGAGTTTAGATGAGCAGTTCTTC. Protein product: CASSGGTSGSLDEQFF.

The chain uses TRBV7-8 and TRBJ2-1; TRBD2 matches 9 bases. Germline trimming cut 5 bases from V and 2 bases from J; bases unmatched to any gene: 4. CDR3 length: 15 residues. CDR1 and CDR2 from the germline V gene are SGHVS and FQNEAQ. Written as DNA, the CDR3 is TGTGCCAGCAGCCAGACTAGCGGACCCTACAATGAGCAGTTCTTC. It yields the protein CASSQTSGPYNEQFF.

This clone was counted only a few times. For the CDR3, the DNA is TGTGCCAGCAGCCAAGGAGAAGCCAGGGCGAATGAGCAGTTCTTC. This codes for CASSQGEARANEQFF. The chain has TRBV4-2 and TRBJ2-1, with D perhaps matching TRBD1 (5 bases). From germline, CDR1 is LGHNA and CDR2 YNFKEQ. The CDR3 contains 15 residues. Trimming removed 1 base at V and 7 bases at J, with 14 bases between.

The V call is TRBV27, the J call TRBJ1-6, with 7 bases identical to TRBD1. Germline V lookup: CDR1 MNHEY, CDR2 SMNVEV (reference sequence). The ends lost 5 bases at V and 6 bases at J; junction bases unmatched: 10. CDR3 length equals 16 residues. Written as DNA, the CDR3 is TGTGCCAGCAGTCCTTCGACAGGGAGACCTAATTCACCCCTCCACTTT. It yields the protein CASSPSTGRPNSPLHF.

CDR3 sequence: CASSPDSGAAKNIQYF. CDR3 DNA: TGTGCCAGCAGCCCCGACTCGGGGGCTGCCAAAAACATTCAGTACTTC. This chain links TRBV7-2 with TRBJ2-4; the D gene could be TRBD1 or TRBD2 (6 bases each). This CDR3 has 16 amino acids. The germline CDR1 and CDR2 sequences are SGHTA and FQGNSA. Trimming left V 5 bases short and J 1 base short, with 15 bases between. The full variable domain, completed using reference TRBV7-2 and TRBJ2-4, is GAGVSQSPSNKVTEKGKDVELRCDPISGHTALYWYRQSLGQGLEFLIYFQGNSAPDKSGLPSDRFSAERTGGSVSTLTIQRTQQEDSAVYLCASSPDSGAAKNIQYFGAGTRLSVL.

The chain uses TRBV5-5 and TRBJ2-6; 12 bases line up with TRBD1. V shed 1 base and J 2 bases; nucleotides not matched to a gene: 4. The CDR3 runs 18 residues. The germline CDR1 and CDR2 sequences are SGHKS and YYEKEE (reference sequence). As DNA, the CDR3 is TGTGCCAGCAGCTTGAAGGGGACAGGGGGCGCTGGGGCCAACGTCCTGACTTTC. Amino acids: CASSLKGTGGAGANVLTF.

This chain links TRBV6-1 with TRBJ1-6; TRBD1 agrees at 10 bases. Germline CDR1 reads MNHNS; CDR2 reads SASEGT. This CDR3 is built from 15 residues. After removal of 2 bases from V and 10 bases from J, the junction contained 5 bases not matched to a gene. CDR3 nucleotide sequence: TGTGCCAGCAGTGAACCGACAGGGGGCGCATCACCCCTCCACTTT. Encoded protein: CASSEPTGGASPLHF.

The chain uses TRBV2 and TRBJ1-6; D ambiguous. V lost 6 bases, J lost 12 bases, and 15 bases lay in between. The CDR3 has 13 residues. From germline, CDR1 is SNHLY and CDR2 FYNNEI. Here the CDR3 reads CASSPKLIQPLHF. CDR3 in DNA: TGTGCCAGCAGCCCCAAGCTAATTCAACCCCTCCACTTT.

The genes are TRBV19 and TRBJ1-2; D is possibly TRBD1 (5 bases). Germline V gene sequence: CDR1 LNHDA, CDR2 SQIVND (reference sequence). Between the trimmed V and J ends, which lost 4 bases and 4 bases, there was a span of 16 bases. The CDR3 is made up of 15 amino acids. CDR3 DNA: TGTGCCAGTAGTACGGCAGGGAAGACTCCCTATGGCTACACCTTC. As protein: CASSTAGKTPYGYTF.

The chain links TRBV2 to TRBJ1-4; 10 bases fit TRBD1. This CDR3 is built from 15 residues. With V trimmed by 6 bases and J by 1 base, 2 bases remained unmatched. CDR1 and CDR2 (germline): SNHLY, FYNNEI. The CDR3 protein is CASRDRGVTNEKLFF. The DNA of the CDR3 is TGTGCCAGCAGGGACAGGGGGGTAACTAATGAAAAACTGTTTTTT.

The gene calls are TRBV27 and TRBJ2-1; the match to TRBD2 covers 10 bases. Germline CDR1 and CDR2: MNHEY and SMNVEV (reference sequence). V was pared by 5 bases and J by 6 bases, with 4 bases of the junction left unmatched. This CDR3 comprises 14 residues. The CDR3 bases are TGTGCCAGCAGTAGAATAGCGGGGGGCAATGAGCAGTTCTTC. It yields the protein CASSRIAGGNEQFF.

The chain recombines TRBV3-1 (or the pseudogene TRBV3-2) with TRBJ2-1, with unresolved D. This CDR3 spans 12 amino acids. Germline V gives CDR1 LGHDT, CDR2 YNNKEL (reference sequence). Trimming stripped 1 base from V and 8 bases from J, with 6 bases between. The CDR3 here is CASSQVAYEQFF. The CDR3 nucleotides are TGTGCCAGCAGCCAAGTAGCTTATGAGCAGTTCTTC.

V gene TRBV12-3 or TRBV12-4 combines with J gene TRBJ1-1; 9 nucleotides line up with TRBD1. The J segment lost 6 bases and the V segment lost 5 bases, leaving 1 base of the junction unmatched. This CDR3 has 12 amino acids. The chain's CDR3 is CASSRQGAEAFF. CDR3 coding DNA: TGTGCCAGCAGTAGACAGGGGGCTGAAGCTTTCTTT.